This T cell receptor beta chain was retrieved from a study of OX40 agonist ivuxolimab in advanced cancers. Turning to the overall study: Ivuxolimab was a fully human IgG2 agonistic monoclonal antibody targeting the costimulatory receptor OX40 (CD134). Intravenous ivuxolimab was administered to patients every 2 weeks at six dose levels: 0.01, 0.1, 0.3, 1.5, 3 and 10 mg/kg. Of the approximately 50 dose-escalation patients, hepatocellular carcinoma was present in 19, melanoma in about 15, renal cell carcinoma in 9 and head and neck cancer in 9. The dose-escalation cohort was around 84% male with a mean age of around 64 years, ranging from roughly 20 to 80. Prior anti-PD-1, anti-PD-L1 or anti-CTLA-4 therapy was permitted, and approximately 39% of dose-escalation patients had received checkpoint inhibitors. Partial responses occurred in three dose-escalation patients, of whom one had hepatocellular carcinoma and two had cutaneous melanoma. The purpose of peripheral TCRbeta sequencing was to test whether ivuxolimab changed TCR sequence diversity and led to clonal T-cell expansion. The paper describes the monotherapy dose-escalation part (N of about 52 patients) of the phase I trial of ivuxolimab. The paper's findings and limits, for the study overall: In partial responders in the 0.1-3.0 mg/kg groups, normalized peripheral clonal expansion was found to be among the lowest, especially among CD8+ T cells. Clonal expansion of both CD4+ and CD8+ blood T cells was observed from baseline to week 6 at doses 0.1 to 3.0 mg/kg. After ivuxolimab, CD8+ T cells had more expanded clones than CD4+ T cells on average. Low levels of normalized T-cell clonal expansion were also shown by some nonresponding patients. The antigen specificity of the peripheral T cells that underwent clonal expansion was not determined.

Turning to this clone: What this receptor recognizes is not known. It has no much larger one-base neighbor in the sample; base qualities were not kept.

Patients with a history of autoimmune disease or receiving systemic immunosuppression were excluded from the trial. Peripheral blood for TCR sequencing was collected from all dose cohorts at baseline, on cycle 4 day 1, and on cycle 7 day 1. Samples were obtained from an open-label, multicenter, first-in-human phase I dose-escalation trial of ivuxolimab. Adults with locally advanced or metastatic head and neck squamous cell, hepatocellular, melanoma or renal cell carcinoma were enrolled in the trial. Before TCR sequencing, CD4+ T cells and CD8+ T cells were sorted from peripheral blood as separate populations. Genomic DNA was extracted from sorted cells for sequencing of the TCRbeta CDR3 region. TCRbeta CDR3 regions were sequenced using the immunoSEQ Assay. In its TCRdb copy, this immuneACCESS table keeps in-frame sequences only and misses some clones. Where compared with another copy, unresolved V genes explain less than half of these, and the others have no known cause. Present in this sample are tens of thousands of clones, 65% to 90% of which were seen just once. Jointly, the top ten make up roughly 20% of the sample.

From the cysteine up to the phenylalanine, the CDR3 has a length of 19 residues. Of all the DNA, just the CDR3 is kept, 57 bases in frame from base 1. The junction shows trimming of 0 bases on V and 2 bases on J, and the gene matches do not reach 5 bases of it. The CDR1 and CDR2 encoded by the germline V gene are SGHRS and YFSETQ. The receptor's source is an adult with an advanced solid tumor such as melanoma, head and neck, liver or kidney cancer. This specimen was CD4+ or CD8+ T cells sorted from blood, taken in a trial of the OX40 agonist ivuxolimab. Recombination joined TRBV5-1 with TRBJ2-1, and TRBD2 matches 16 of the central bases. The DNA sequence reads TGCGCCAGCAGCTTGGTTGGGACTAGCGGGAGGGTTCCCTACAATGAGCAGTTCTTC. This is translated as CASSLVGTSGRVPYNEQFF.